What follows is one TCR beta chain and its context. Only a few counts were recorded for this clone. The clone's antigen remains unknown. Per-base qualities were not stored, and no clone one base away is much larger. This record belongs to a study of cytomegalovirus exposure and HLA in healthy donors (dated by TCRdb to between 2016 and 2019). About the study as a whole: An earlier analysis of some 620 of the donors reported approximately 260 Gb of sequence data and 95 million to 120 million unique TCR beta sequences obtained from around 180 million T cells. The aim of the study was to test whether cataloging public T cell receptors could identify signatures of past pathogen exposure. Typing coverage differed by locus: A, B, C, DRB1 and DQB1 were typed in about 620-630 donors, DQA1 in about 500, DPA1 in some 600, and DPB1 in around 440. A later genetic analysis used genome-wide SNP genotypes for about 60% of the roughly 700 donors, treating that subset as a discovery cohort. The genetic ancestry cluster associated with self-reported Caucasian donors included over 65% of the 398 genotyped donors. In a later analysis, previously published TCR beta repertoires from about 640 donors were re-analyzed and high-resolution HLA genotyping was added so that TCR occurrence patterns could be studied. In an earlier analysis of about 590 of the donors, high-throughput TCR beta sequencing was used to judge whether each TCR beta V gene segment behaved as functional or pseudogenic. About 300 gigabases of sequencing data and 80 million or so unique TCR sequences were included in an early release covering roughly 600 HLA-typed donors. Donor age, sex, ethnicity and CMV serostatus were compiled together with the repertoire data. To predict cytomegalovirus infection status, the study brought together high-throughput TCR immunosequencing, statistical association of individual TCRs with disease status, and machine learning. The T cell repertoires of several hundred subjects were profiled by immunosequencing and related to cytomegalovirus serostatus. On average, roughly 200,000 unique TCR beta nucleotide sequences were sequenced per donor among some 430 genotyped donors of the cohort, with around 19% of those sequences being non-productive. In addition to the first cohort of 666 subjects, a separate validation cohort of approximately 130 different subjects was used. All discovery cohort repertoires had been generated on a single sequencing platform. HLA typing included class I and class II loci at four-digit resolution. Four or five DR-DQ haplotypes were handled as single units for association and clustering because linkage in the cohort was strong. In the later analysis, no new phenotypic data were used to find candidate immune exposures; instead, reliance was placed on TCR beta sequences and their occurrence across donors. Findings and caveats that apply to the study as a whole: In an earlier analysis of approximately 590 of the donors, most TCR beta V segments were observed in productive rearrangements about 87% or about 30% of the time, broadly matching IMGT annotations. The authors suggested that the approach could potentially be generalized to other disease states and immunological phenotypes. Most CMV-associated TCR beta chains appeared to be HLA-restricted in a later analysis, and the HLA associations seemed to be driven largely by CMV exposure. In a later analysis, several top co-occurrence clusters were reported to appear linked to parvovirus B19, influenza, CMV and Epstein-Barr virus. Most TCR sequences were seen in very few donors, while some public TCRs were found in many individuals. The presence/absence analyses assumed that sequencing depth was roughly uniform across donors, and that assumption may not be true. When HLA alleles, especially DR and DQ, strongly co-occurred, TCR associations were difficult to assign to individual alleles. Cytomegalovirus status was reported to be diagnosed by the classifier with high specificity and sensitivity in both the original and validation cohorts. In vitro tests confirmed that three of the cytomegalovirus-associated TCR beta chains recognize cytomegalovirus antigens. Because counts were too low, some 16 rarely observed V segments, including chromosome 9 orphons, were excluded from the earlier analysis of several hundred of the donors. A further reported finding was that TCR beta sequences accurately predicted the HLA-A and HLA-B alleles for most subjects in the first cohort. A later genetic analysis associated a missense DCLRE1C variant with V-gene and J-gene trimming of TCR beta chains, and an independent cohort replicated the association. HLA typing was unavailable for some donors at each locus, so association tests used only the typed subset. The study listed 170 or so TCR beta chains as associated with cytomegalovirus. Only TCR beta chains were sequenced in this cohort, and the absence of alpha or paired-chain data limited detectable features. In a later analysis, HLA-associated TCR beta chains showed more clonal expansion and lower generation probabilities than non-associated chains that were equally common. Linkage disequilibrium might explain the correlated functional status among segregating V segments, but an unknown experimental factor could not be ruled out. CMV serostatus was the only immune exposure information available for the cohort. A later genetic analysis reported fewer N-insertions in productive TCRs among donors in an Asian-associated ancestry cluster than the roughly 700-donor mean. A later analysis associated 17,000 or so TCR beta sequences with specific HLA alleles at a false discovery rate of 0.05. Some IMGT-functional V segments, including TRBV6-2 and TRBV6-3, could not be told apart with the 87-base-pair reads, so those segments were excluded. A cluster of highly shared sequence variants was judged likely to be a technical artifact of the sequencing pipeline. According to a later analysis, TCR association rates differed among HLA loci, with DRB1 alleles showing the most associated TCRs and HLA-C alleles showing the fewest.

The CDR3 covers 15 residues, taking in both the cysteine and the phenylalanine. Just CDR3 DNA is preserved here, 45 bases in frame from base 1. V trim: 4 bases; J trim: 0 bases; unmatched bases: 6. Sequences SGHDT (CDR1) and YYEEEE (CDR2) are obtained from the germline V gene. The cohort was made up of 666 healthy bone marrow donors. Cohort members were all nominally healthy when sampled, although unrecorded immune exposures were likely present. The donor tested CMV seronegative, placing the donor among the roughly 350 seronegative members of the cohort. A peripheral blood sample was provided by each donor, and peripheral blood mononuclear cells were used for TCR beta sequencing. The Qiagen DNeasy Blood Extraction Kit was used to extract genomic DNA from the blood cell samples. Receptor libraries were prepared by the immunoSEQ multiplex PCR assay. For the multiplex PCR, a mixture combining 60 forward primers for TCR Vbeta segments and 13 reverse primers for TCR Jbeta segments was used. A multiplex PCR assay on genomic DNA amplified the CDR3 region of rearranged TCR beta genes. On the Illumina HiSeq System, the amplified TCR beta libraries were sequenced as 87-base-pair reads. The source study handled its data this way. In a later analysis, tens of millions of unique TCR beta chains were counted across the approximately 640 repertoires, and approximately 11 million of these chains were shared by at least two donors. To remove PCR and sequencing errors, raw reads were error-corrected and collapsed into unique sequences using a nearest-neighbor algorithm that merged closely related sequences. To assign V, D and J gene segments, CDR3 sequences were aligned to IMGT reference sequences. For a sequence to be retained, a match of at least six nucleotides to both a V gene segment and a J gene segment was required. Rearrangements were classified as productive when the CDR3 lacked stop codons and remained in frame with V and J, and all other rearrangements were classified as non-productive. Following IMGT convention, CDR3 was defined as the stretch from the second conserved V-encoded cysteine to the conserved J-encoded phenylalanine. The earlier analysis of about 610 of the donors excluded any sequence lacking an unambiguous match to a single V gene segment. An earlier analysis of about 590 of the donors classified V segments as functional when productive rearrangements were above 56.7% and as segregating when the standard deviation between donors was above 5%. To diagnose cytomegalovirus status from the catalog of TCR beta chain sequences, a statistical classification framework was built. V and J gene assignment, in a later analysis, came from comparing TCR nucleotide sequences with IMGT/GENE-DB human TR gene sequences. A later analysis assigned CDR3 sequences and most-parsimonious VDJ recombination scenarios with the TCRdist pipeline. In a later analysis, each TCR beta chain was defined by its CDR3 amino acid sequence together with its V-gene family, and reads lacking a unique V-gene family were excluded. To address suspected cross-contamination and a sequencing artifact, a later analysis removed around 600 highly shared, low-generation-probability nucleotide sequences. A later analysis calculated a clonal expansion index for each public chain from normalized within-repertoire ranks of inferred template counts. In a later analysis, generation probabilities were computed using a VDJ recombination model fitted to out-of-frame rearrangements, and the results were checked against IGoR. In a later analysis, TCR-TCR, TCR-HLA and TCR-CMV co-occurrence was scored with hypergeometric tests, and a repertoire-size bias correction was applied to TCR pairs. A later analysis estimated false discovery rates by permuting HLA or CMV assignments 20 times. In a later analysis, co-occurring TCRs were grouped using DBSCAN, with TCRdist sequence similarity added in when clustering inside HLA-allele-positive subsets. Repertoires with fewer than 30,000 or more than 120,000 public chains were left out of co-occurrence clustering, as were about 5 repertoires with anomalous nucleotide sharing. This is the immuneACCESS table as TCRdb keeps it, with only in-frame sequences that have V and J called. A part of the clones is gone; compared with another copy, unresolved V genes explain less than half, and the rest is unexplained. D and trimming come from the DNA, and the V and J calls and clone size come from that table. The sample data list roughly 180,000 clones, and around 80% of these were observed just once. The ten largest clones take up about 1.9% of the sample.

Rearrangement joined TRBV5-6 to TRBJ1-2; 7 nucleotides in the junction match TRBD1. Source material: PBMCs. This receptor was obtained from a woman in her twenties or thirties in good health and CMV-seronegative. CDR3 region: CASSRDRVANYGYTF. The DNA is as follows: TGTGCCAGCAGCCGCGACAGGGTGGCTAACTATGGCTACACCTTC.